This paragraph reports one T cell receptor (beta chain). The CDR3 does not close with the conserved phenylalanine or tryptophan, likely indicating a read error. It is unclear where the CDR3 begins or ends on the DNA, so no DNA is shown, and the CDR3 is as TCRdb lists it. This sample's RNA came from whole unsorted tissue. Between August and November 2014, newly diagnosed, chemotherapy-naive lung cancer patients underwent thoracic surgery in China. A modified ARM-PCR protocol with three rounds of nested PCR amplified TCRbeta. TCRdb processed the multiplex PCR reads anew with MiXCR; each CDR3 protein has one entry. The profile shows approximately 150,000 distinct CDR3 sequences, around 67% of them singletons. These data come from a study of tumor and adjacent non-tumor tissue in lung cancer. Inclusive of both ends, the CDR3 amounts to 13 amino acids. The germline gives CDR1 SGHAT, CDR2 FQNNGV.

What was sequenced was lung tumor tissue. The source is a man aged 60-69 years with small cell lung cancer. The chain carries TRBV11-2 and TRBJ2-1; the D call in the table, TRBD1, was not verified against the DNA. CDR3: CASSPRQYNEQSS.